This T cell receptor (beta chain) comes out of a study of identical twins. The study's findings and limits: Possibly, invariant MAIT and iNKT cells partly confounded zero-insertion analyses. Conclusions came from cross-sectional statistical analysis, not from following the same donors. Out-of-frame alpha sequences that twins shared showed excess low generation probability.

Turning to this clonotype: Antigen specificity is unknown.

The CDR3 is 14 residues long. The germline CDR1 and CDR2 sequences are LGHNA and YSLEER. Trimming removed 4 bases at V and 5 bases at J, with 14 bases between. The authors used template switching to add a universal primer site and gave cDNA unique molecular identifiers. TCRdb re-derived calls from the 5' RACE reads in MiXCR, one entry per CDR3 protein. The sample includes 410,000 or so distinct CDR3 sequences, roughly 20% seen only once; the top ten take around 12%. The chain carries TRBV4-3 and TRBJ2-5; weak D call: TRBD2 (5 bases). Material: naive T cells sorted from blood. The sequence came from a man aged 45-65 years in good health. The CDR3 sequence is CASSPVRGMETQYF. In DNA form, the CDR3 reads TGCGCCAGCAGCCCAGTTCGAGGGATGGAGACCCAGTACTTC.